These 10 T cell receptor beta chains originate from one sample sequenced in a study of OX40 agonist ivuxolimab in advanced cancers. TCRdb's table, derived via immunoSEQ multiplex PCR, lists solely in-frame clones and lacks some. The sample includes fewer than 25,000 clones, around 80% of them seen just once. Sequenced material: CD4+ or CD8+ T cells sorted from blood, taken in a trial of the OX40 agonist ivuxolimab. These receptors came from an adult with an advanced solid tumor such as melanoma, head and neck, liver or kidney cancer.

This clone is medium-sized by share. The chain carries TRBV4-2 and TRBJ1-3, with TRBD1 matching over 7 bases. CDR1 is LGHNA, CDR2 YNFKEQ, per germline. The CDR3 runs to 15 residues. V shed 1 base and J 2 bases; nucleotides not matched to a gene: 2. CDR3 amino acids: CASSQGQGAGNTIYF. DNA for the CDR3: TGTGCCAGCAGCCAAGGACAGGGAGCTGGAAACACCATATATTTT.

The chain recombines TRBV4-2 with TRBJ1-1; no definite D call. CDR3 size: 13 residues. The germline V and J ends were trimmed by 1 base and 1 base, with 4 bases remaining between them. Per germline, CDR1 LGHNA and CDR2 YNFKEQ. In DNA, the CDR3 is TGTGCCAGCAGCCAAGGGGGGAACACTGAAGCTTTCTTT. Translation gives CASSQGGNTEAFF.

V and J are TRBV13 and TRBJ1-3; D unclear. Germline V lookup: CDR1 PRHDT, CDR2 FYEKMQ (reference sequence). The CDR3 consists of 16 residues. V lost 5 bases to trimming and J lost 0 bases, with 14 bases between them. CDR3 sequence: CASSLRPTNSGNTIYF. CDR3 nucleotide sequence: TGTGCCAGCAGCCTACGTCCGACGAACTCTGGAAACACCATATATTTT.

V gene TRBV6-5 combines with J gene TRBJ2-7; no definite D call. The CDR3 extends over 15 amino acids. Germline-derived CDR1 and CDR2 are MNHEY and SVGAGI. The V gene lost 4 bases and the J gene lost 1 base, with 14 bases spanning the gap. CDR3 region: CASSSLLTLSYEQYF. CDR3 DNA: TGTGCCAGCAGTTCCTTACTCACATTATCCTACGAGCAGTACTTC.

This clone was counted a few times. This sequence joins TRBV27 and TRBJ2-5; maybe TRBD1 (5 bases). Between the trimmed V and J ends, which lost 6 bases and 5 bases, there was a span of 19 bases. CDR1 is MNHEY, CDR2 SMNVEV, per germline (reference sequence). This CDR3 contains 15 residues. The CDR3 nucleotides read TGTGCCAGCAGCCTGTATCAGGGTATGGACGAGACCCAGTACTTC. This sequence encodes CASSLYQGMDETQYF.

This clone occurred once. The CDR3 loop is CASSHPGGEQFF. The CDR3, as DNA: TGCGCCAGCAGCCACCCCGGAGGTGAGCAGTTCTTC. This sequence joins TRBV4-1 and TRBJ2-1, with a tentative D call TRBD2 (5 bases). V was clipped by 3 bases and J by 9 bases, with 9 bases between them. The CDR3 has 12 residues. Per the germline V gene, CDR1 is MGHRA and CDR2 is YSYEKL.

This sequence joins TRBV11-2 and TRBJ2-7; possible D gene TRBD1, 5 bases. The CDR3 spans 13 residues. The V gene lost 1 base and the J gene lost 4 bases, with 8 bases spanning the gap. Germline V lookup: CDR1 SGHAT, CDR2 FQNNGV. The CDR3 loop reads CASSLAGAYEQYF. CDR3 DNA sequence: TGTGCCAGCAGCTTAGCTGGGGCATACGAGCAGTACTTC.

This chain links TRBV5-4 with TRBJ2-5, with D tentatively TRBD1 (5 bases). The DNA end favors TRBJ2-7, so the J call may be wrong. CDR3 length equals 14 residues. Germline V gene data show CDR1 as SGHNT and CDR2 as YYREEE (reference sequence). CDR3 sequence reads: CASSLGDRTYEQYF. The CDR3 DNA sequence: TGTGCCAGCAGCTTGGGAGACAGAACCTACGAGCAGTACTTC.

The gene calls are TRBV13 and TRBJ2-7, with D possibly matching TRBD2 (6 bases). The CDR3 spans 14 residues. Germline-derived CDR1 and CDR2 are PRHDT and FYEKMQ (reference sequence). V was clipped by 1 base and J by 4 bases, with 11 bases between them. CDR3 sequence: CASSLAGVGYEQYF. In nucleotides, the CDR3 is TGTGCCAGCAGCTTAGCGGGAGTGGGTTACGAGCAGTACTTC.

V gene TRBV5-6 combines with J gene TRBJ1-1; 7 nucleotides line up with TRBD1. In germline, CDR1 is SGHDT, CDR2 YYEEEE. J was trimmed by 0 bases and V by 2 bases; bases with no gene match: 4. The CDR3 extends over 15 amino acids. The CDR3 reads CASSFGTAMNTEAFF. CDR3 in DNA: TGTGCCAGCAGCTTCGGGACAGCGATGAACACTGAAGCTTTCTTT.